A selection of T cell receptor beta chains follows, all from one sample in a study of T cells after yellow fever vaccination. MiXCR was run by TCRdb on the 5' RACE reads, yielding one entry per CDR3 protein. This sample yields over 150,000 distinct CDR3 sequences, of which 5.5% to 8% are seen a single time; nearly 3% belongs to the top ten. Specimen: CD4+ T cells sorted from PBMCs, collected on the day of the first yellow fever vaccination. The receptors were sampled from a man between 18 and 35 years old who received the YFV17D yellow fever vaccine. Each CDR3 is given with its conserved first and last residue. Each record gives: D gene, V gene, clone size, J gene, CDR3 protein, CDR3 DNA. The D gene is left open where the match is weak. Some rows have no size entry. The others give once, few or many, or a class for an expanded clone.

TRBD1	TRBV2	few	TRBJ1-1	CASSDDRATEAFF	TGTGCCAGCAGCGACGACAGGGCCACTGAAGCTTTCTTT
TRBD1	TRBV13	many	TRBJ2-1	CASSSDRANNEQFF	TGTGCCAGCAGCTCGGACAGGGCTAATAATGAGCAGTTCTTC
TRBD1	TRBV7-2	few	TRBJ1-5	CASSAQGEWEPQHF	TGTGCCAGCAGCGCACAGGGGGAATGGGAGCCCCAGCATTTT
TRBD1	TRBV9	.	TRBJ1-6	CASSAGTGQGWFSPLHF	TGTGCCAGCAGCGCTGGAACCGGACAGGGGTGGTTTTCACCCCTCCACTTT
.	TRBV5-4	few	TRBJ2-5	CASSHWTVQETQYF	TGTGCCAGCAGCCATTGGACAGTCCAAGAGACCCAGTACTTC
.	TRBV29-1	.	TRBJ2-5	CSVEGGLRETQYF	TGCAGCGTTGAAGGAGGGTTACGGGAGACCCAGTACTTC
TRBD1	TRBV6-5	many	TRBJ1-1	CASSTGTGTNTEAFF	TGTGCCAGCAGTACCGGGACAGGGACGAACACTGAAGCTTTCTTT
.	TRBV6-5	many	TRBJ1-2	CASSLGRNYGYTF	TGTGCCAGCAGTTTGGGGAGGAACTATGGCTACACCTTC
.	TRBV2	.	TRBJ2-1	CASSVGRDGNEQFF	TGTGCCAGCAGTGTCGGCAGGGATGGAAATGAGCAGTTCTTC
TRBD1	TRBV5-1	.	TRBJ1-1	CASSILQGAEGAAFF	TGCGCCAGCAGCATACTACAGGGGGCGGAGGGGGCGGCTTTCTTT
TRBD1	TRBV18	many	TRBJ1-1	CASSPPSGGGTEAFF	TGTGCCAGCTCACCACCGTCAGGGGGTGGCACTGAAGCTTTCTTT
.	TRBV4-3	.	TRBJ1-4	CASSQGENEKLFF	TGCGCCAGCAGCCAAGGGGAAAATGAAAAACTGTTTTTT
.	TRBV6-5	few	TRBJ2-7	CASSYSGVKGYEQYF	TGTGCCAGCAGTTACTCCGGGGTAAAGGGCTACGAGCAGTACTTC
.	TRBV6-1	many	TRBJ1-2	CASSPLSAGIYGYTF	TGTGCCAGCAGTCCTCTATCGGCAGGGATCTATGGCTACACCTTC
TRBD1	TRBV20-1	few	TRBJ1-1	CSARQGGNTEAFF	TGCAGTGCCAGACAGGGGGGCAACACTGAAGCTTTCTTT
.	TRBV12-3/TRBV12-4	few	TRBJ2-1	CASSPVPYNEQFF	TGTGCCAGCAGTCCCGTGCCCTACAATGAGCAGTTCTTC
.	TRBV12-3/TRBV12-4	.	TRBJ1-6	CASDQGIGNSPLHF	TGTGCCAGCGATCAGGGGATTGGTAATTCACCCCTCCACTTT
.	TRBV4-1	many	TRBJ2-3	CASSQPRQSVTQYF	TGCGCCAGCAGCCAACCGAGACAATCGGTAACGCAGTATTTT
TRBD1	TRBV2	many	TRBJ1-2	CASSGVTGARGYTF	TGTGCCAGCAGTGGGGTGACAGGGGCGCGCGGCTACACCTTC
.	TRBV6-1	few	TRBJ1-1	CASSVSGGSEAFF	TGTGCCAGCAGTGTGTCTGGGGGATCTGAAGCTTTCTTT
.	TRBV5-1	many	TRBJ2-7	CASSYGGAAYEQYF	TGCGCCAGCAGTTATGGCGGAGCGGCCTACGAGCAGTACTTC
.	TRBV7-2	.	TRBJ1-6	CASSLLGAYNSPLHF	TGTGCCAGCAGCTTACTCGGGGCCTATAATTCACCCCTCCACTTT
.	TRBV5-1	many	TRBJ2-1	CASSSLGLRANEQFF	TGCGCCAGCAGCTCTCTCGGTCTTCGGGCGAATGAGCAGTTCTTC
TRBD1	TRBV11-2	few	TRBJ2-5	CASSPDRGMQTQYF	TGTGCCAGCAGCCCAGACAGGGGTATGCAGACCCAGTACTTC
.	TRBV6-2/TRBV6-3	.	TRBJ2-1	CASRQASREQFF	TGTGCCAGCCGTCAGGCTAGCAGGGAGCAGTTCTTC
.	TRBV2	.	TRBJ2-3	CASSERRAGSDTQYF	TGTGCCAGCAGTGAAAGGAGAGCAGGGTCAGATACGCAGTATTTT
TRBD2	TRBV10-3	many	TRBJ2-5	CAISRTSGGAGETQYF	TGTGCCATCAGTCGGACTAGCGGGGGGGCCGGGGAGACCCAGTACTTC
.	TRBV4-1	.	TRBJ1-5	CASSQSGRDNQPQHF	TGCGCCAGCAGCCAGTCAGGGCGCGATAATCAGCCCCAGCATTTT
TRBD1	TRBV12-3/TRBV12-4	many	TRBJ2-2	CASSSRAGGDTGELFF	TGTGCCAGCAGTTCTAGAGCAGGGGGTGACACCGGGGAGCTGTTTTTT
TRBD2	TRBV11-1	many	TRBJ2-7	CASSLVSAGGNEQYF	TGTGCCAGCAGCTTAGTCTCGGCCGGGGGGAACGAGCAGTACTTC
.	TRBV5-1	many	TRBJ2-4	CASSLERTGDIQYF	TGCGCCAGCAGCTTGGAGAGGACTGGTGACATTCAGTACTTC
.	TRBV6-2/TRBV6-3	.	TRBJ1-4	CASSYSVGSIDEKLFF	TGTGCCAGCAGTTACAGCGTGGGCTCTATTGATGAAAAACTGTTTTTT
TRBD2	TRBV7-7	few	TRBJ2-5	CASSLGGLAGITETQYF	TGTGCCAGCAGCTTAGGGGGACTAGCGGGGATTACAGAGACCCAGTACTTC
.	TRBV5-1	few	TRBJ1-1	CASRSNTEAFF	TGCGCCAGCAGATCGAACACTGAAGCTTTCTTT
.	TRBV15	.	TRBJ2-7	CATSRDSGAVYEQYF	TGTGCCACCAGCAGAGATTCAGGGGCGGTCTACGAGCAGTACTTC
TRBD1	TRBV4-3	few	TRBJ2-3	CASSSHGQGGADTQYF	TGCGCCAGCAGCTCCCATGGACAGGGGGGCGCAGATACGCAGTATTTT
.	TRBV5-6	few	TRBJ2-7	CASSKPQGIGDEQYF	TGTGCCAGCAGCAAACCTCAGGGGATTGGCGACGAGCAGTACTTC
.	TRBV7-9	.	TRBJ2-4	CASGPAGQNIQYF	TGTGCCAGCGGACCGGCCGGCCAAAACATTCAGTACTTC
.	TRBV3-1	many	TRBJ2-3	CASSLFLGDTQYF	TGTGCCAGCAGCTTATTCCTGGGAGATACGCAGTATTTT
.	TRBV7-8	.	TRBJ2-7	CASSLVPGAAGKQYF	TGTGCCAGCAGCTTAGTTCCGGGGGCGGCTGGCAAGCAGTACTTC
.	TRBV12-3/TRBV12-4	many	TRBJ2-5	CASRPRDQETQYF	TGTGCCAGCAGGCCCAGAGACCAAGAGACCCAGTACTTC
.	TRBV5-6	.	TRBJ2-3	CARSAAATDTQYF	TGTGCCAGGAGCGCCGCGGCCACAGATACGCAGTATTTT
.	TRBV5-1	few	TRBJ1-1	CASSQQTGHGTAFF	TGCGCCAGCAGTCAGCAGACGGGACATGGAACGGCTTTCTTT
.	TRBV20-1	.	TRBJ2-1	CSPQRQVYNEQFF	TGCAGCCCCCAGAGACAGGTTTACAATGAGCAGTTCTTC
TRBD1	TRBV20-1	.	TRBJ2-7	CSARNRDRGRLSYEQYF	TGCAGTGCTAGAAACCGGGACAGGGGCCGTCTCTCCTACGAGCAGTACTTC
.	TRBV5-1	many	TRBJ1-2	CASSPAGIANYGYTF	TGCGCCAGCAGCCCGGCGGGGATAGCTAACTATGGCTACACCTTC
TRBD2	TRBV20-1	.	TRBJ2-3	CSAISSGGARDTQYF	TGCAGTGCTATATCTAGCGGGGGGGCGAGGGATACGCAGTATTTT
.	TRBV5-4	many	TRBJ2-4	CASSFGTGGAKNIQYF	TGTGCCAGCAGCTTTGGGACTGGGGGGGCCAAAAACATTCAGTACTTC
.	TRBV5-6	many	TRBJ1-2	CASRSGGGDYTF	TGTGCCAGCAGGTCGGGAGGAGGGGACTACACCTTC
TRBD1	TRBV7-2	many	TRBJ2-5	CASSSDRQETQYF	TGTGCCAGCAGCTCGGACAGGCAAGAGACCCAGTACTTC
.	TRBV5-4	few	TRBJ2-6	CASSSGALGKANVLTF	TGTGCCAGCAGCTCCGGGGCTCTTGGGAAGGCCAACGTCCTGACTTTC
.	TRBV6-2/TRBV6-3	many	TRBJ2-7	CASSYRDPTRHEQYF	TGTGCCAGCAGTTACCGGGACCCAACTCGGCACGAGCAGTACTTC
.	TRBV7-9	.	TRBJ1-1	CASSPRGGDKEAFF	TGTGCCAGCAGCCCCAGAGGCGGGGACAAGGAAGCTTTCTTT
.	TRBV4-3	many	TRBJ1-3	CASSQDIQGYGNTIYF	TGCGCCAGCAGCCAAGACATACAGGGTTATGGAAACACCATATATTTT
.	TRBV12-3/TRBV12-4	.	TRBJ1-1	CASSSETAGNTEAFF	TGTGCCAGCAGTTCAGAGACGGCCGGGAACACTGAAGCTTTCTTT
.	TRBV15	many	TRBJ2-7	CATSPRYFAYEQYF	TGTGCCACCAGCCCCCGTTATTTCGCCTACGAGCAGTACTTC
.	TRBV19	.	TRBJ2-2	CASSALVGGELFF	TGTGCCAGTAGTGCCCTGGTCGGCGGGGAGCTGTTTTTT